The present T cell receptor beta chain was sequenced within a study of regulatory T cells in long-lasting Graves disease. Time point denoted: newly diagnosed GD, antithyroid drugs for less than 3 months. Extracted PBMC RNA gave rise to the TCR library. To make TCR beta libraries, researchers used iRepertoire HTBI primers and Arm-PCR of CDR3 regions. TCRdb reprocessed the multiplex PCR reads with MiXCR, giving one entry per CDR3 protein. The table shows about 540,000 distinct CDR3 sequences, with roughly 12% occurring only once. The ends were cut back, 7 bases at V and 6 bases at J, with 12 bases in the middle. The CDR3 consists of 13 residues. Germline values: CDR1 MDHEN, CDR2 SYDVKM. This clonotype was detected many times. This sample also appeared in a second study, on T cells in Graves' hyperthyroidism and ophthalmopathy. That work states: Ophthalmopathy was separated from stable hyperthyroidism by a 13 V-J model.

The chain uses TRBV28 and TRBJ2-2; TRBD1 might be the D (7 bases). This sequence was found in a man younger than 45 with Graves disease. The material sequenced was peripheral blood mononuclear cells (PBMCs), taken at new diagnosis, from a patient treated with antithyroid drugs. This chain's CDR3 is CASTGRGAGELFF. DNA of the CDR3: TGTGCCAGCACGGGCAGGGGGGCCGGGGAGCTGTTTTTT.